A single sample gave rise to the 20 T cell receptor beta chains below, sequenced in a study of T cell repertoires in cytomegalovirus infection. One entry per CDR3 protein results from TCRdb running MiXCR on the reads. The table shows hundreds of thousands of distinct CDR3 sequences, with approximately 11% occurring only once. Sequenced material: PBMCs. The source is a human donor in good health (CMV status not recorded). Some clones in this sample may be carry-over from other donors' samples.

The rearrangement uses TRBV28 and TRBJ2-7; possibly TRBD1 or TRBD2 for D (5 bases each). The CDR3 is made up of 14 amino acids. Trimming took 3 bases from V and 0 from J, leaving 9 bases between them. Germline CDR1 MDHEN, CDR2 SYDVKM. This CDR3 is CASSLLGVSYEQYF. The CDR3 region has the DNA TGTGCCAGCAGTTTGCTGGGGGTCTCCTACGAGCAGTACTTC. Supplemented by reference TRBV28 and TRBJ2-7, the full variable domain reads DVKVTQSSRYLVKRTGEKVFLECVQDMDHENMFWYRQDPGLGLRLIYFSYDVKMKEKGDIPEGYSVSREKKERFSLILESASTNQTSMYLCASSLLGVSYEQYFGPGTRLTVT.

In its sample, this clonotype was seen many times. The V gene is TRBV7-2, the J gene TRBJ1-5; D perhaps matches TRBD1 (5 bases). V was cut by 0 bases and J by 6 bases, with 12 bases left in between. There are 15 residues in the CDR3. Looked up from germline, CDR1 is SGHTA and CDR2 is FQGNSA. The CDR3 DNA is TGTGCCAGCAGCTTAGCCCCGGGGGGGTTTCAGCCCCAGCATTTT. Amino acid sequence: CASSLAPGGFQPQHF.

This clonotype came up many times. The gene calls are TRBV28 and TRBJ2-6; TRBD1 matches 11 bases. Germline V lookup: CDR1 MDHEN, CDR2 SYDVKM. The CDR3 runs 17 residues. J lost 3 bases, V lost 5 bases, and 6 bases had no gene match. This chain's CDR3 is CASSPGTGGGGANVLTF. The CDR3 DNA sequence: TGTGCCAGCAGTCCAGGGACAGGGGGTGGTGGGGCCAACGTCCTGACTTTC. The full variable domain, completed using reference TRBV28 and TRBJ2-6, is DVKVTQSSRYLVKRTGEKVFLECVQDMDHENMFWYRQDPGLGLRLIYFSYDVKMKEKGDIPEGYSVSREKKERFSLILESASTNQTSMYLCASSPGTGGGGANVLTFGAGSRLTVL.

The chain joins TRBV20-1 to TRBJ2-3, with 8 bases fitting TRBD2. V was pared by 6 bases and J by 6 bases, with 8 bases of the junction left unmatched. The CDR3 runs to 13 residues. From germline, CDR1 is DFQATT and CDR2 SNEGSKA (reference sequence). The DNA of the CDR3 is TGCAGTGCCATGAAAGCGGGAGCGGATACGCAGTATTTT. This codes for CSAMKAGADTQYF.

This clonotype was detected ten times or more. This chain joins TRBV27 and TRBJ2-2; D may match TRBD1 or TRBD2 (6 bases each). From germline, CDR1 is MNHEY and CDR2 SMNVEV (reference sequence). V was trimmed by 6 bases and J by 3 bases, leaving 14 bases between them. CDR3 length: 15 residues. The CDR3 nucleotides are TGTGCCAGCAGAGGGGGGCAGGGGTACACCGGGGAGCTGTTTTTT. Translation gives CASRGGQGYTGELFF.

This clonotype was detected many times. The V call is TRBV5-6, the J call TRBJ1-1; 9 bases align to TRBD1. CDR1 is SGHDT, CDR2 YYEEEE, per germline. V shed 2 bases, J shed 3 bases, and the junction held 14 bases outside the gene matches. The CDR3 consists of 18 residues. This CDR3 is CASSLAGTGRYQDTEAFF. CDR3 DNA sequence: TGTGCCAGCAGCTTAGCCGGGACAGGGAGATACCAGGACACTGAAGCTTTCTTT.

This clonotype showed up many times. The genes are TRBV6-6 and TRBJ2-1, with D perhaps matching TRBD2 (7 bases). CDR3 length: 13 residues. Trimming shortened V by 8 bases and J by 8 bases, and 16 bases separated the two germline ends. Germline-derived CDR1 and CDR2 are MNHNY and SVGAGI (reference sequence). Written as DNA, the CDR3 is TGTGCCAGCCTCCCGGGGGGCGTCGATGAGCAGTTCTTC. It codes for CASLPGGVDEQFF.

This clonotype came up many times. J is TRBJ2-1 and V is TRBV29-1; 8 positions agree with TRBD2. The ends lost 2 bases at V and 10 bases at J; junction bases unmatched: 10. This CDR3 contains 14 residues. Germline V gives CDR1 SQVTM, CDR2 ANQGSEA. CDR3 DNA: TGCAGCGTTGAAAGCGGGGGACCCCTTCGGGAGCAGTTCTTC. It yields the protein CSVESGGPLREQFF.

A note on this clonotype: An end of the junction does not agree with germline; a read error may underlie this. The V call is TRBV15, the J call TRBJ1-1; no reliable D call. CDR1 LNHNV and CDR2 YYDKDF come from the germline V gene (reference sequence). This CDR3 is 15 amino acids long. CDR3 bases: TGTGCCATCAGCAGAGTTGGCAGGTTTAACACTGAAGCTTTCTTT. Translation: CAISRVGRFNTEAFF.

This clonotype has ten or more counts. This rearrangement joins TRBV2 to TRBJ2-7; D is ambiguous. The CDR3 runs to 14 residues. The V gene's germline CDR1 is SNHLY and CDR2 FYNNEI. V lost 3 bases and J lost 2, with 11 bases in between. CDR3 in amino acids: CASSDALTAYEQYF. The CDR3 region has the DNA TGTGCCAGCAGTGATGCACTAACAGCCTACGAGCAGTACTTC.

This clonotype has ten or more counts. The genes are TRBV12-3 or TRBV12-4 and TRBJ2-3; 8 positions agree with TRBD1. V was pared by 8 bases and J by 1 base, with 14 bases of the junction left unmatched. The CDR3 contains 17 residues. Written as DNA, the CDR3 is TGTGCCAGCTCTGACCCGGGGGCAGGGGGCCGCACAGATACGCAGTATTTT. Translation gives CASSDPGAGGRTDTQYF.

This clonotype appeared many times. This chain uses TRBV24-1 with TRBJ1-5; D gene uncertain. Germline V gene sequence: CDR1 KGHDR, CDR2 SFDVKD. V lost 1 base, J lost 7 bases, and 7 bases lay in between. This CDR3 comprises 13 residues. The CDR3 protein is CATSDFGKQPQHF. The CDR3 DNA follows: TGTGCCACCAGTGATTTCGGGAAACAGCCCCAGCATTTT.

The rearrangement uses TRBV11-2 and TRBJ2-7, with TRBD1 matching over 9 bases. After removal of 4 bases from V and 3 bases from J, the junction contained 10 bases not matched to a gene. The CDR3 contains 16 residues. CDR1 is SGHAT and CDR2 is FQNNGV in the germline V gene. The CDR3 loop is CASSSRDRVPRYEQYF. CDR3 nucleotide sequence: TGTGCCAGCAGCTCCCGGGACAGGGTTCCCCGCTACGAGCAGTACTTC. Full variable domain (rest looked up from reference TRBV11-2 and TRBJ2-7): EAGVAQSPRYKIIEKRQSVAFWCNPISGHATLYWYQQILGQGPKLLIQFQNNGVVDDSQLPKDRFSAERLKGVDSTLKIQPAKLEDSAVYLCASSSRDRVPRYEQYFGPGTRLTVT.

The sample holds a few counts of this clonotype. The rearrangement links TRBV5-5 to TRBJ1-1, with 7 bases matching TRBD1. The CDR3 contains 15 residues. From germline, CDR1 is SGHKS and CDR2 YYEKEE (reference sequence). The trim removed 4 bases at V and 3 bases at J, leaving 9 bases unmatched. In DNA, the CDR3 is TGTGCCAGCAGCCCCGACCACAGGGGATACACTGAAGCTTTCTTT. Protein sequence: CASSPDHRGYTEAFF. Variable domain in full (rest from reference TRBV5-5 and TRBJ1-1): DAGVTQSPTHLIKTRGQQVTLRCSPISGHKSVSWYQQVLGQGPQFIFQYYEKEERGRGNFPDRFSARQFPNYSSELNVNALLLGDSALYLCASSPDHRGYTEAFFGQGTRLTVV.

This clonotype was seen at least ten times. The CDR3 sequence: CASSLAATPPAYTF. DNA of the CDR3: TGTGCCAGCAGCTTGGCCGCGACACCCCCGGCCTACACCTTC. This sequence joins TRBV5-5 and TRBJ1-2, with D hard to call. There are 14 residues in the CDR3. The V end lost 0 bases, the J end lost 10 bases, and 16 bases lay between the germline ends. Germline V gene lookup returns CDR1 SGHKS and CDR2 YYEKEE (reference sequence).

The V gene is TRBV15, the J gene TRBJ2-7, with D possibly matching TRBD2 (6 bases). Germline V CDR1 and CDR2: LNHNV, YYDKDF (reference sequence). Trimming took off 5 bases at V and 3 bases at J, with 17 bases between the two ends. The CDR3 totals 15 residues. The CDR3 region has the DNA TGTGCCACCAGCGTCGGGCGGGACTTGGGCTACGAGCAGTACTTC. Its protein product is CATSVGRDLGYEQYF.

The chain joins TRBV19 to TRBJ1-1; a weak D match, TRBD1 (6 bases). The germline gives CDR1 LNHDA, CDR2 SQIVND (reference sequence). This CDR3 is 12 amino acids long. Trimming stripped 8 bases from V and 7 bases from J, with 14 bases between. CDR3 region: CASAIGGSEAFF. The CDR3 nucleotides read TGTGCCAGTGCAATAGGGGGTAGTGAAGCTTTCTTT.

Notes on this clonotype: With a much larger clone just one base away, this may be a read error. This sequence joins TRBV14 and TRBJ2-3; tentative D call: TRBD2 (6 bases). The CDR3 covers 16 residues. The germline V gene has CDR1 SGHDN and CDR2 FVKESK. The V and J ends lost 5 bases and 4 bases respectively, with 19 bases between them. CDR3 DNA sequence: TGTGCCAGCAGCGCTCGACTAGATCCAAGCTCAGATACGCAGTATTTT. This gives the protein CASSARLDPSSDTQYF. Full variable domain (rest looked up from reference TRBV14 and TRBJ2-3): EAGVTQFPSHSVIEKGQTVTLRCDPISGHDNLYWYRRVMGKEIKFLLHFVKESKQDESGMPNNRFLAERTGGTYSTLKVQPAELEDSGVYFCASSARLDPSSDTQYFGPGTRLTVL.

This clonotype was counted many times. The chain couples TRBV6-5 to TRBJ2-1, with a weak D call TRBD2 (5 bases). CDR1 and CDR2 (germline): MNHEY, SVGAGI. V was shortened by 5 bases and J by 10 bases, with 9 bases between the two germline ends. This CDR3 is 11 amino acids long. The DNA of the CDR3 is TGTGCCAGCAGTACGGGATACGAGCAGTTCTTC. It translates to CASSTGYEQFF.

J is TRBJ1-5 and V is TRBV5-1; D is perhaps TRBD1 (5 bases). The V gene lost 0 bases and the J gene lost 9 bases, with 13 bases spanning the gap. The CDR3 totals 14 residues. Germline CDR1 is SGHRS and CDR2 is YFSETQ. The CDR3, as DNA: TGCGCCAGCAGCTTGGATCCCTACGGGGGGCCCCAGCATTTT. This codes for CASSLDPYGGPQHF.